Described below is a single T cell receptor beta chain sequence and its context. Its antigen is unidentified. TCRdb keeps only in-frame clones here, not all; method: immunoSEQ multiplex PCR. This table has 85,000 to 90,000 clones, 88% appearing once. This record comes from a study of T cell responses to AZD1222 COVID-19 vaccine. Study-wide results and caveats: Spike-specific TCR breadth and depth both grew after two AZD1222 doses.

The trim removed 0 bases at V and 8 bases at J, leaving 8 bases unmatched. There are 16 residues in the CDR3. Germline V CDR1 and CDR2: LNHDA, SQIVND (reference sequence). The sample in question was peripheral blood, obtained on day 0 of MenACWY control vaccination. This receptor was identified in an adult in good health. The V and J genes are TRBV19 and TRBJ2-1, with 9 bases lining up with TRBD1. The CDR3 spells CASSIEGGQGTDEQFF. The DNA of the CDR3 is TGTGCCAGTAGTATAGAGGGGGGACAGGGTACCGATGAGCAGTTCTTC.